The 26 T cell receptor beta chains reported below all come from one sample, sequenced in a study of shared clonotypes between healthy human individuals. Sequencing used immunoSEQ multiplex PCR; TCRdb keeps in-frame clones, though not all of them. The repertoire has millions of clones, more than 80% of them found once; the top ten carry roughly 0.13%. Sequenced input: naive CD4+ T cells sorted from blood. Noted subset: CD45RA+ positively selected. These receptors all stem from a man younger than 30 in good health.

This clone was counted a few times. Different DNA sequences within this sample yield the same CDR3. The chain couples TRBV5-6 to TRBJ2-3; D not certain. Germline CDR1 SGHDT, CDR2 YYEEEE. V lost 1 base, J lost 0 bases, and 3 bases lay in between. The CDR3 is made up of 13 amino acids. CDR3 loop: CASSLTSTDTQYF. CDR3 coding DNA: TGTGCCAGCAGCTTGACTAGCACAGATACGCAGTATTTT.

This clone was counted between two and nine times. This sample also contains other DNA sequences that code for the same CDR3. This chain uses TRBV9 with TRBJ1-2, with D unresolved. Trimming removed 0 bases from V and 2 bases from J, with 5 bases in between. The CDR3 contains 13 residues. CDR1 and CDR2 (germline): SGDLS, YYNGEE. CDR3 residues: CASSVDRNYGYTF. CDR3 nucleotide sequence: TGTGCCAGCAGCGTAGATAGAAACTATGGCTACACCTTC.

The rearrangement links TRBV23-1 to TRBJ2-7; TRBD1 aligns across 7 bases. TRBV23-1 is treated as an ORF (open reading frame) with a function not yet certain. There are 15 residues in the CDR3. V lost 2 bases, J lost 4 bases, and 8 bases stayed unmatched. CDR3: CASSQGTARLYEQYF. The CDR3, as DNA: TGCGCCAGCAGTCAAGGGACAGCTAGATTGTACGAGCAGTACTTC.

Remarks on this clone: This sample includes further DNA sequences coding for the same CDR3. The chain has TRBV5-1 and TRBJ2-1; possibly TRBD2 for D (5 bases). The CDR3 has 14 amino acids. Trimming stripped 4 bases from V and 4 bases from J, with 12 bases between. Germline V gives CDR1 SGHRS, CDR2 YFSETQ. In DNA, the CDR3 is TGCGCCAGCAGCCTCGGGGATAAATACAATGAGCAGTTCTTC. Its protein product is CASSLGDKYNEQFF.

This rearrangement joins TRBV7-9 to TRBJ2-3, with D tentatively TRBD1 (6 bases). V gave up 8 bases and J gave up 2 bases, with 23 bases separating them. Per germline, CDR1 SEHNR and CDR2 FQNEAQ (reference sequence). The CDR3 spans 17 residues. The CDR3 spells CASAKTPTGFITDTQYF. The CDR3 coding sequence is TGTGCCAGCGCTAAAACACCCACAGGGTTCATCACAGATACGCAGTATTTT.

The V call is TRBV5-4, the J call TRBJ2-3; TRBD2 matches 13 bases. Germline V gene lookup returns CDR1 SGHNT and CDR2 YYREEE (reference sequence). J was trimmed by 2 bases and V by 2 bases; bases with no gene match: 5. The CDR3 contains 17 residues. CDR3 residues: CASSFGTSGVVTDTQYF. The CDR3 nucleotides read TGTGCCAGCAGCTTCGGGACTAGCGGGGTAGTCACAGATACGCAGTATTTT.

To note about this clone: Other DNA sequences in this specimen translate into the identical CDR3. The CDR3 sequence is CASSLWTSGSYEQYF. The CDR3 nucleotides are TGCGCCAGCAGCTTATGGACTAGCGGGAGCTACGAGCAGTACTTC. The V and J genes are TRBV5-1 and TRBJ2-7, with 13 bases fitting TRBD2. Trimming took 2 bases from V and 3 from J; bases not matched to a gene: 2. The germline V gene has CDR1 SGHRS and CDR2 YFSETQ. This CDR3 comprises 15 residues.

The chain has TRBV18 and TRBJ2-1; 11 positions match TRBD2. The CDR3 length is 17 residues. J was trimmed by 12 bases and V by 1 base; bases with no gene match: 14. Germline V CDR1 and CDR2: KGHSH, LQKENI. The CDR3 coding sequence is TGTGCCAGCTCACCACAACTAGCGGGAGAATCAGGCGTAGGGCAGTTCTTC. Its translation: CASSPQLAGESGVGQFF. The entire variable domain, with the rest obtained from reference TRBV18 and TRBJ2-1, is as follows: NAGVMQNPRHLVRRRGQEARLRCSPMKGHSHVYWYRQLPEEGLKFMVYLQKENIIDESGMPKERFSAEFPKEGPSILRIQQVVRGDSAAYFCASSPQLAGESGVGQFFGPGTRLTVL.

The chain employs TRBV5-1 and TRBJ1-3; D is perhaps TRBD1 (5 bases). The CDR3 contains 15 residues. Per germline, CDR1 SGHRS and CDR2 YFSETQ. V lost 0 bases and J lost 4, with 11 bases in between. The CDR3 here is CASSLVGVTGNTIYF. The DNA for the CDR3 is TGCGCCAGCAGCTTGGTGGGGGTTACAGGAAACACCATATATTTT. The whole variable domain, remainder taken from reference TRBV5-1 and TRBJ1-3, is KAGVTQTPRYLIKTRGQQVTLSCSPISGHRSVSWYQQTPGQGLQFLFEYFSETQRNKGNFPGRFSGRQFSNSRSEMNVSTLELGDSALYLCASSLVGVTGNTIYFGEGSWLTVV.

This CDR3 is CASSPQTDRSGNTIYF. The CDR3 nucleotides read TGTGCCAGCAGCCCGCAGACAGATCGCTCTGGAAACACCATATATTTT. The rearrangement uses TRBV7-8 and TRBJ1-3, with D maybe TRBD1 (5 bases). Germline loops: CDR1 SGHVS, CDR2 FQNEAQ. The CDR3 has 16 residues. Trimming took off 5 bases at V and 0 bases at J, with 14 bases between the two ends. The variable domain in full, completed from reference TRBV7-8 and TRBJ1-3, reads GAGVSQSPRYKVAKRGQDVALRCDPISGHVSLFWYQQALGQGPEFLTYFQNEAQLDKSGLPSDRFFAERPEGSVSTLKIQRTQQEDSAVYLCASSPQTDRSGNTIYFGEGSWLTVV.

In nucleotides, the CDR3 is TGTGCCAGCAGCCCCTACAGGGCCATGAACACTGAAGCTTTCTTT. It encodes CASSPYRAMNTEAFF. This chain links TRBV5-4 with TRBJ1-1; a possible D gene is TRBD1 (6 bases). The germline gives CDR1 SGHNT, CDR2 YYREEE (reference sequence). V shed 4 bases and J shed 0 bases, with 13 bases lying between them. CDR3 length equals 15 residues.

The chain uses TRBV30 and TRBJ2-5; TRBD2 might be the D (5 bases). The better agreement between TRBJ2-7 and the DNA end casts doubt on the J call. Germline lookup yields CDR1 GTSNPN and CDR2 SVGIG (reference sequence). This CDR3 has 13 amino acids. CDR3 in amino acids: CAWSAETGYEQYF. The CDR3 coding sequence is TGTGCCTGGAGTGCCGAGACGGGGTACGAGCAGTACTTC.

The chain joins TRBV2 to TRBJ1-5; D is unclear. CDR1 is SNHLY and CDR2 is FYNNEI in the germline V gene. This CDR3 region has 13 residues. The V and J ends lost 3 bases and 6 bases respectively, with 9 bases between them. CDR3 residues: CASSEGLGQPQHF. DNA for the CDR3: TGTGCCAGCAGTGAGGGGTTAGGTCAGCCCCAGCATTTT.

This clone was observed a few times. V is TRBV7-2 and J is TRBJ1-1, with D perhaps matching TRBD1 (6 bases). This CDR3 spans 11 amino acids. Germline CDR1 SGHTA, CDR2 FQGNSA. Trimming took 4 bases from V and 14 from J, leaving 14 bases between them. The CDR3 DNA follows: TGTGCCAGCAGCTCCTACAACAGGGAGTTCTTT. Translation gives CASSSYNREFF.

The chain combines TRBV7-8 with TRBJ1-6; D perhaps matches TRBD1 (5 bases). Trimming took off 5 bases at V and 0 bases at J, with 17 bases between the two ends. Germline V gives CDR1 SGHVS, CDR2 FQNEAQ. The CDR3 loop spans 18 amino acids. CDR3 residues: CASSEDWGLSSYNSPLHF. In DNA, the CDR3 is TGTGCCAGCAGCGAAGATTGGGGCTTGAGCTCCTATAATTCACCCCTCCACTTT.

CDR3 sequence (DNA): TGTGCCAGCAGCCCAGGGGGCAAGAATGAAAAACTGTTTTTT. This sequence encodes CASSPGGKNEKLFF. V and J are TRBV7-2 and TRBJ1-4; TRBD1 agrees at 8 bases. The V gene end was trimmed by 5 bases and the J gene end by 5 bases; junction bases not matched to a gene: 4. The CDR3 sequence is 14 residues long. Germline CDR1 is SGHTA and CDR2 is FQGNSA.

This clone was seen just once. The rearrangement joins TRBV5-6 to TRBJ1-2; possibly TRBD1 for D (6 bases). CDR1 is SGHDT, CDR2 YYEEEE, per germline. The CDR3 loop spans 13 amino acids. The V end was cut by 4 bases, the J end by 7 bases, with 14 bases between. DNA of the CDR3: TGTGCCAGCAGCCTCTACGACAGGTCTGGCTACACCTTC. Amino acid sequence: CASSLYDRSGYTF.

This sequence joins TRBV25-1 and TRBJ2-3; D is possibly TRBD2 (6 bases). With 8 bases removed from V and 1 base from J, the gap between germline ends came to 13 bases. Germline loops: CDR1 MGHDK, CDR2 SYGVNS. This CDR3 has 14 amino acids. CDR3 DNA: TGTGCCAGCTCGAGATCGGGGGGCACAGATACGCAGTATTTT. It translates to CASSRSGGTDTQYF.

This CDR3 reads CASSPSLAADTQYF. Written as DNA, the CDR3 is TGTGCCAGCTCACCTTCGCTAGCCGCAGATACGCAGTATTTT. This chain links TRBV18 with TRBJ2-3; tentatively, D is TRBD2 (5 bases). CDR1 KGHSH and CDR2 LQKENI come from the germline V gene. The CDR3 totals 14 residues. The V end was cut by 3 bases, the J end by 4 bases, with 11 bases between.

Comments on this clone: Other DNA variants within this sample encode the same CDR3. The rearrangement links TRBV19 to TRBJ2-7, with TRBD2 matching 7 bases. Germline CDR1 and CDR2: LNHDA and SQIVND (reference sequence). After removal of 0 bases from V and 1 base from J, the junction contained 3 bases not matched to a gene. This CDR3 is built from 15 residues. DNA of the CDR3: TGTGCCAGTAGTATAGAAGGGCGGGGGTCCTACGAGCAGTACTTC. It yields the protein CASSIEGRGSYEQYF.

The rearrangement uses TRBV4-1 and TRBJ2-3; D is ambiguous. Germline V gives CDR1 MGHRA, CDR2 YSYEKL. V dropped 2 bases and J dropped 5 bases, with 23 bases sitting between them. The CDR3 length is 18 residues. The CDR3 nucleotides read TGCGCCAGCAGCCAAATCCAGGCTCTACCCCCGGAGCTAGATACGCAGTATTTT. Protein product: CASSQIQALPPELDTQYF.

The CDR3 nucleotides are TGTGCCAGCAGTGAATATAGCGGGGGGTATGGCTACACCTTC. This encodes CASSEYSGGYGYTF. The V and J genes are TRBV25-1 and TRBJ1-2, with D tentatively TRBD1 (5 bases). The V gene lost 0 bases and the J gene lost 5 bases, with 10 bases spanning the gap. Germline-derived CDR1 and CDR2 are MGHDK and SYGVNS. CDR3 size: 14 residues.

The rearrangement joins TRBV6-5 to TRBJ1-1; D not resolved. The V end lost 4 bases, the J end lost 6 bases, and 12 bases lay between the germline ends. The germline gives CDR1 MNHEY, CDR2 SVGAGI. This CDR3 contains 13 residues. The CDR3 sequence: CASSSFPESEAFF. CDR3 DNA sequence: TGTGCCAGCAGTTCTTTTCCAGAGTCTGAAGCTTTCTTT.

The chain employs TRBV27 and TRBJ1-5; no definite D call. Germline V gives CDR1 MNHEY, CDR2 SMNVEV (reference sequence). V was cut by 8 bases and J by 1 base, with 24 bases left in between. This CDR3 spans 18 amino acids. CDR3 sequence: CASARRFTDTASNQPQHF. The CDR3 DNA sequence: TGTGCCAGCGCCAGAAGGTTTACCGACACCGCAAGCAATCAGCCCCAGCATTTT.

The V and J genes are TRBV9 and TRBJ1-2; 7 nucleotides agree with TRBD1. V was clipped by 5 bases and J by 5 bases; unmatched bases: 9. Germline lookup yields CDR1 SGDLS and CDR2 YYNGEE. This CDR3 comprises 14 residues. This chain's CDR3 is CASRQMTGKYGYTF. The CDR3 nucleotides are TGTGCCAGCAGGCAGATGACAGGGAAGTATGGCTACACCTTC.

The V gene is TRBV6-5, the J gene TRBJ1-5; perhaps TRBD1 as D (5 bases). Trimming removed 6 bases from V and 3 bases from J, with 15 bases in between. Germline V gene lookup returns CDR1 MNHEY and CDR2 SVGAGI. The CDR3 sequence is 15 residues long. Here the CDR3 reads CASRRDDSYNQPQHF. The CDR3 region has the DNA TGTGCCAGCAGGAGGGATGACAGCTACAATCAGCCCCAGCATTTT.